This entry concerns a single TCR beta chain. Using immunoSEQ multiplex PCR, the repertoire was profiled, and TCRdb retains in-frame clones only, with some absent. The sample holds 55,000 to 75,000 clones, about 95% seen once. The sample comes from a study of shared T cell receptors in the human thymus. Trimming removed 3 bases at V and 6 bases at J, with 10 bases between. The V gene's germline CDR1 is MGHRA and CDR2 YSYEKL. The CDR3 runs 13 residues. The clonotype was recovered from a human donor. The sample taken for sequencing was thymocytes. The chain links TRBV4-1 to TRBJ2-3; D gene uncertain. CDR3 protein: CASSQHIWDTQYF. The DNA of the CDR3 is TGCGCCAGCAGCCAGCATATCTGGGATACGCAGTATTTT.